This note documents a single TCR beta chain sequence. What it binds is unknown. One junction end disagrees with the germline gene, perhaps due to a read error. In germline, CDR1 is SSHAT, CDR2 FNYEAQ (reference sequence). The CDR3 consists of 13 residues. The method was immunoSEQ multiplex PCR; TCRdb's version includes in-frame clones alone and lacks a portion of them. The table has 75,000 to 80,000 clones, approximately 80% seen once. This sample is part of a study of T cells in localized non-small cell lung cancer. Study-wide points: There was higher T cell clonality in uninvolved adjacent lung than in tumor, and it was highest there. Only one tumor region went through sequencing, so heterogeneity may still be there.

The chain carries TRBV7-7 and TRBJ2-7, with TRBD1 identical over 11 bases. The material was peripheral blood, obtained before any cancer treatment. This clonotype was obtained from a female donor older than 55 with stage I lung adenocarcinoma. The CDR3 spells CASSRDRGTEQYF. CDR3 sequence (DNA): TGTGCTAGCAGCAGGGACAGGGGGACTGAGCAGTACTTC.